The clone carrying this TCR beta chain was seen a handful of times. Its antigen is not identified. V dropped 4 bases and J dropped 1 base, with 7 bases sitting between them. The CDR3 covers 13 residues. CDR1 SGHTA and CDR2 FQGTGA come from the germline V gene. TCRdb's copy holds only in-frame clones and misses some; the assay was immunoSEQ multiplex PCR. The data show some 70,000 clones, with around 82% seen just once and approximately 12% held by the top ten. The sample belongs to a study of a mutant IDH1 vaccine in newly diagnosed glioma. Described time point: week 35, safety follow-up. Each dose of the vaccine consisted of 300 ug of mutant IDH1 20-mer peptide, with topical imiquimod.

The chain uses TRBV7-3 and TRBJ1-1; tentative D call: TRBD1 (5 bases). The input for sequencing was PBMCs, taken from a glioma patient whose treatment included an IDH1 peptide vaccine. The receptor's source is a man aged 18 to 30 with glioma. Here the CDR3 reads CASSSGGNTEAFF. For the CDR3, the DNA is TGTGCCAGCAGCTCCGGGGGGAACACTGAAGCTTTCTTT.